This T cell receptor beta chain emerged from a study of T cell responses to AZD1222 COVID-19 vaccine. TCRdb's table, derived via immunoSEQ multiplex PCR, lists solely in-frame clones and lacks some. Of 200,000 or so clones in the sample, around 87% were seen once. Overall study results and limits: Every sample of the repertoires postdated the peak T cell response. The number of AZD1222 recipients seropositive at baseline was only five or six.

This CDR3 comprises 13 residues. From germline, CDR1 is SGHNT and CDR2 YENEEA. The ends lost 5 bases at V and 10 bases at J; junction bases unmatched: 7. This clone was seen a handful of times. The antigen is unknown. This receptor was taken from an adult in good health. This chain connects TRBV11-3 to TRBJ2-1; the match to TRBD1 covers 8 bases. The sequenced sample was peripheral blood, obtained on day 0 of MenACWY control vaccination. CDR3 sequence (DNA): TGTGCCAGCAGCGCAAGCTCAGGGGGCGAGCAGTTCTTC. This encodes CASSASSGGEQFF.